The clone carrying this TCR beta chain has a handful of counts. Its antigen is undetermined. The CDR3 loop spans 15 amino acids. V shed 3 bases and J shed 2 bases, with 13 bases lying between them. The data stem from a study of post-analysis software for immune sequencing data. Overall study findings and caveats: Elevated frequency relative to controls characterized 4 or 5 TRBV segments in patients, TRBV5-6, TRBV5-1 and TRBV20-1 among them.

Researchers reported that TCR beta cDNA libraries carried unique molecular identifiers. TCRdb re-called the PCR reads with MiXCR, one entry per CDR3 protein. The data show fewer than 700,000 distinct CDR3 sequences, roughly two fifths seen once. Material: blood. The sequence was collected from a girl under 18 with multiple sclerosis. The chain carries TRBV12-3 or TRBV12-4 and TRBJ1-2, with D unclear. The CDR3 nucleotides are TGTGCCAGCAGTTTTGGCCGGCGGGTGAACTATGGCTACACCTTC. Translation gives CASSFGRRVNYGYTF.